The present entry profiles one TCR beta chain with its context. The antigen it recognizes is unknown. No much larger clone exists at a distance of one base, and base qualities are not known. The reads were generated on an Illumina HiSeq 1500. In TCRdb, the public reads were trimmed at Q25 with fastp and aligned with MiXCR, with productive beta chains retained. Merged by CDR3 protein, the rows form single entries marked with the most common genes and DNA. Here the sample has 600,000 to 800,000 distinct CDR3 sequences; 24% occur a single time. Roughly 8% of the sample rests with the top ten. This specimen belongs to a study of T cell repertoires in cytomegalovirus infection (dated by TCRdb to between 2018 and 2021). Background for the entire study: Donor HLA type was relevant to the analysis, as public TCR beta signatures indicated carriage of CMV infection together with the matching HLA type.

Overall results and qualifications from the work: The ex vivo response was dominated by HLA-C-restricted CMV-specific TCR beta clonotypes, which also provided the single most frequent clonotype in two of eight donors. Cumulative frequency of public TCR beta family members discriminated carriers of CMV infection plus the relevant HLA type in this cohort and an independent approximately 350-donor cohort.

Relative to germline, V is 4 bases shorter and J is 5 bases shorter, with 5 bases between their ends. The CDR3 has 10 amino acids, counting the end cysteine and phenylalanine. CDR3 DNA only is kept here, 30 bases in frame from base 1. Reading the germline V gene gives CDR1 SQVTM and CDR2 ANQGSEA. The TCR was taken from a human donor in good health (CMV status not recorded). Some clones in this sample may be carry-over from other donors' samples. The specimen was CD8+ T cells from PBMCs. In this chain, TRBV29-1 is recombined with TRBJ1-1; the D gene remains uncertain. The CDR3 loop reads CSVVLTEAFF. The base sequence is TGCAGCGTTGTTTTAACTGAAGCTTTCTTT.